The entry that follows covers one T cell receptor (beta chain) sequence. The V gene lost 1 base and the J gene lost 1 base, with 16 bases spanning the gap. Germline values: CDR1 SGHVS, CDR2 FQNEAQ. CDR3 length equals 17 residues. Per the original methods: It was from reference gene primer amplification that nucleated cell counts were estimated. The data were produced by immunoSEQ multiplex PCR, yet TCRdb's version contains in-frame clones alone and is incomplete. For V, J and clone size, that table is used; D and trimming come from the DNA. The sample lists approximately 45,000 clones, roughly nine tenths seen once, with about 5.1% in the top ten. The data derive from a study of blood T cell repertoires in COVID-19. Study summary: Both acute and convalescent COVID-19 samples were obtained from the United States, Italy and Spain. PBMCs, B-cell-depleted T cells, or T cells were the source of the cDNA or gDNA that made up the material.

The TCR originated in a man in his 70s with acute or convalescent COVID-19. Input material: peripheral blood. This sequence joins TRBV7-8 and TRBJ1-1, with a possible D match to TRBD1 (5 bases). CDR3 in amino acids: CASSLEGVNRQNTEAFF. CDR3 nucleotides: TGTGCCAGCAGCTTAGAAGGGGTAAACAGGCAGAACACTGAAGCTTTCTTT. The entire variable domain, with the rest obtained from reference TRBV7-8 and TRBJ1-1, is as follows: GAGVSQSPRYKVAKRGQDVALRCDPISGHVSLFWYQQALGQGPEFLTYFQNEAQLDKSGLPSDRFFAERPEGSVSTLKIQRTQQEDSAVYLCASSLEGVNRQNTEAFFGQGTRLTVV.